This T cell receptor beta chain was obtained from a study of lymphopenia after photon versus proton radiotherapy. Study findings and constraints: After lymphocyte nadir, photon-treated repertoires showed oligoclonal expansion, especially CD8+ Temra. Under photons, naive T cells and diversity fell while effector/memory populations rose. Better survival with proton therapy was suggested as possible, not demonstrated.

The table came from immunoSEQ multiplex PCR; TCRdb's copy has only in-frame clones and leaves some out. The sample has 15,000 to 20,000 clones, less than 90% seen once. Concerning this clone: Its antigen is unidentified.

The V end lost 0 bases, the J end lost 0 bases, and 9 bases lay between the germline ends. This CDR3 region has 16 residues. The germline gives CDR1 SGHNT, CDR2 YENEEA. The chain joins TRBV11-3 to TRBJ1-3; D is unclear. This TCR derives from an older woman with cholangiocarcinoma. Some clones in this sample may be carry-over from other donors' samples. Sequencing was performed on peripheral blood, taken from a patient treated with proton-based radiotherapy. The CDR3 coding sequence is TGTGCCAGCAGCTTAGAGTACAGCCGCTCTGGAAACACCATATATTTT. It yields the protein CASSLEYSRSGNTIYF.